A selection of T cell receptor beta chains follows, all from one sample in a study of cytomegalovirus exposure and HLA in healthy donors. TCRdb's copy holds only in-frame clones and misses some; the assay was immunoSEQ multiplex PCR. The data contain fewer than 250,000 clones, about three quarters of them seen just once; the ten biggest clones take up roughly 2.1%. Sequenced: PBMCs. Receptor source: a woman aged 25 to 39 in good health and CMV-seropositive. Both conserved end residues are part of each CDR3. A D gene is named only where the DNA matches it firmly. Expanded clones are given a class, and other clones once, few, many or no size at all.

>TRBD1|once|TRBJ1-5|TRBV10-3
TGTGCCACCCCCCGCCAAGGGGGCGCGGTGGGGGATAGCAATCAGCCCCAGCATTTT
CATPRQGGAVGDSNQPQHF
>-|-|TRBJ1-2|TRBV2
TGTGCCAGCAGTGCTCTAACCGCTAACTATGGCTACACCTTC
CASSALTANYGYTF
>TRBD2|-|TRBJ2-4|TRBV4-1
TGCGCCAGCAGCCCCCTTGTGACTAGCGAGACCAAAAACATTCAGTACTTC
CASSPLVTSETKNIQYF
>TRBD2|-|TRBJ2-3|TRBV4-3
TGCGCCAGCAGCCAAGACCCCGGGAATGGCGGGGGAGTTGGAGATACGCAGTATTTT
CASSQDPGNGGGVGDTQYF
>-|-|TRBJ2-1|TRBV1
TGCACCAGCAGCTTACTAGTCGGTGAGCAGTTCTTC
CTSSLLVGEQFF
>TRBD1|-|TRBJ2-1|TRBV7-2
TGTGCCAGCAGCACGACAGGGGACCTCTACAATGAGCAGTTCTTC
CASSTTGDLYNEQFF
>-|-|TRBJ1-1|TRBV28
TGTGCCAGCAGTCGGCCGACCCAGGGATACACTGAAGCTTTCTTT
CASSRPTQGYTEAFF
>TRBD1|-|TRBJ1-5|TRBV30
TGTGCCTGGAGCGCCGGACAGGGCGAGTGGGGTCAGCCCCAGCATTTT
CAWSAGQGEWGQPQHF
>-|-|TRBJ2-6|TRBV7-3
TGTGCCAGCAGCTTATCCTTCCCTGGGGCCAACGTCCTGACTTTC
CASSLSFPGANVLTF
>-|-|TRBJ1-2|TRBV27
TGTGCCAGCTGTTTTCAGGGTGGGGTTGGCTACACCTTC
CASCFQGGVGYTF
>-|-|TRBJ1-1|TRBV29-1
TGCAGCGTTGAAAGGGGAGGCACTGAAGCTTTCTTT
CSVERGGTEAFF
>TRBD2|-|TRBJ2-1|TRBV10-3
TGTGCCATCCGGGACTACAACAATGAGCAGTTCTTC
CAIRDYNNEQFF
>-|-|TRBJ1-3|TRBV30
TGTGCCTGGAGTACAGGGTTATCTGGAAACACCATATATTTT
CAWSTGLSGNTIYF
>TRBD1|-|TRBJ1-5|TRBV7-2
TGTGCCAGCAGTCAAGCAGGGGGACGGTGGGGCAATCAGCCCCAGCATTTT
CASSQAGGRWGNQPQHF
>TRBD1|few|TRBJ2-7|TRBV28
TGTGCCAGCAGTCCGAGGGGACAGGCCTCCTACGAGCAGTACTTC
CASSPRGQASYEQYF
>TRBD1|-|TRBJ2-7|TRBV5-4
TGTGCCAGCAGCACCCGGACAGGGGTTGAGCAGTACTTC
CASSTRTGVEQYF
>TRBD1|-|TRBJ2-5|TRBV7-9
TGTGCCAGCAGCTCGCTGACAGGGTGGGAGTACTTC
CASSSLTGWEYF
>-|-|TRBJ1-2|TRBV11-1
TGTGCCAGCAGCTTAGACGGGTTCTATGGCTACACCTTC
CASSLDGFYGYTF
>TRBD1|-|TRBJ1-2|TRBV14
TGTGCCAGCAGCCGGAGGGACAGGGTAAACTATGGCTACACCTTC
CASSRRDRVNYGYTF
>-|-|TRBJ1-5|TRBV25-1
TGTGCCAGCACGGAGTACAATCAGCCCCAGCATTTT
CASTEYNQPQHF